This T cell receptor (beta chain) was sequenced during a study of CD8 T cells in Susac syndrome. RNA in amounts of roughly 0.45 to 1 ug was reverse transcribed with random hexamers. TCRdb re-called the immunoSEQ multiplex PCR reads through MiXCR, storing one row per CDR3 protein. The sample gives about 300,000 distinct CDR3 sequences, 92% of which show up once; roughly 0.064% is in the top ten. The V gene's germline CDR1 is SGHTA and CDR2 FQGTGA. V lost 4 bases to trimming and J lost 8 bases; unmatched junction nucleotides: 5. CDR3 size: 15 residues. The sequenced material came from CD4+ T cells from PBMCs. This chain connects TRBV7-3 to TRBJ2-1; 13 bases fit TRBD2. This TCR came from a human donor with multiple sclerosis. CDR3 nucleotide sequence: TGTGCCAGCAGCTCGACTAGCGGGAGGCTGGATGAGCAGTTCTTC. Translation: CASSSTSGRLDEQFF.